In its sample, the clone carrying this T cell receptor (beta chain) was seen a few times. As yet, its antigen is unknown. A second PCR of roughly 7 to 11 cycles used a sample-barcoded 5' primer and a J-beta primer mix. With 12 random nucleotides, a template-switch adaptor tagged each individual cDNA molecule. TCRdb passed the 5' RACE reads through MiXCR, listing each CDR3 protein once. The sample carries 1.5 million to 1.9 million distinct CDR3 sequences, less than 45% recorded once. The authors extracted at least 6 micrograms of total RNA per sample. This record comes from a study of blood T cells in healthy people across ages. Overall study results and limits: Per million T cells, TCR beta diversity dropped roughly linearly as age increased.

Germline V gene sequence: CDR1 KGHDR, CDR2 SFDVKD. The V gene lost 2 bases and the J gene lost 1 base, with 17 bases spanning the gap. This CDR3 is 18 amino acids long. The sample consisted of blood. The rearrangement uses TRBV24-1 and TRBJ2-1; D might be TRBD2 (6 bases). The source is a woman aged 18-35 years in good health. CDR3 residues: CATSDWPRLAGSYNEQFF. CDR3 in DNA: TGTGCCACCAGTGATTGGCCACGTCTGGCGGGATCCTACAATGAGCAGTTCTTC.